Below are 25 T cell receptor beta chains sequenced from a single sample in a study of blood T cell repertoires in COVID-19. Using immunoSEQ multiplex PCR, the repertoire was profiled, and TCRdb retains in-frame clones only, with some absent. The table records under 350,000 clones, 86% of them present only once. Sequenced sample: PBMCs or T cells enriched from blood (not recorded which). The receptors here all came from a woman aged 18-29 years who had recovered from COVID-19.

V and J are TRBV7-6 and TRBJ2-3; 8 positions match TRBD1. Germline CDR1 is SGHVS and CDR2 is FNYEAQ. The CDR3 has 17 residues. Trimming removed 2 bases from V and 6 bases from J; junction bases left unmatched: 13. The CDR3 nucleotides are TGTGCCAGCAGCTTACGACAGGGGTCGTTGAATGTGGATACGCAGTATTTT. Its translation is CASSLRQGSLNVDTQYF.

The V call is TRBV11-2, the J call TRBJ2-1; 10 bases are shared with TRBD2. The length of the CDR3 is 15 residues. Germline CDR1 and CDR2: SGHAT and FQNNGV. Losses at the gene ends were 1 base for V and 10 bases for J; bases not matched to a gene: 7. The CDR3 here is CASSLALAGAEEQFF. In DNA form, the CDR3 reads TGTGCCAGCAGCTTAGCCCTAGCGGGAGCGGAGGAGCAGTTCTTC.

The chain carries TRBV7-8 and TRBJ2-7; 9 bases map to TRBD1. Germline V gene data show CDR1 as SGHVS and CDR2 as FQNEAQ. CDR3 length: 14 amino acids. Trimming took 6 bases from V and 6 from J; bases not matched to a gene: 9. The CDR3 spells CASRLPGQGAEQYF. CDR3 DNA sequence: TGTGCCAGCAGATTACCGGGACAGGGAGCCGAGCAGTACTTC.

The chain uses TRBV5-1 and TRBJ2-1; 9 bases are a match to TRBD2. Per germline, CDR1 SGHRS and CDR2 YFSETQ. This CDR3 is built from 16 residues. After removal of 4 bases from V and 6 bases from J, the junction contained 11 bases not matched to a gene. This chain's CDR3 is CASSPPAGGPANEQFF. The CDR3 DNA reads TGCGCCAGCAGCCCCCCCGCGGGAGGGCCTGCCAATGAGCAGTTCTTC.

This clone was seen only a few times. In nucleotides, the CDR3 is TGTGCCAGCAGCCAAGGACAGGCAGGAGGTAGCAATCAGCCCCAGCATTTT. Protein sequence: CASSQGQAGGSNQPQHF. The rearrangement joins TRBV3-1 (or the pseudogene TRBV3-2) to TRBJ1-5; possibly TRBD1 for D (6 bases). Deletions cut 1 base from V and 0 bases from J, with 13 bases between. The V gene's germline CDR1 is LGHDT and CDR2 YNNKEL (reference sequence). The CDR3 is 17 amino acids.

The chain recombines TRBV30 with TRBJ1-1; D unclear. The V and J ends lost 0 bases and 4 bases respectively, with 15 bases between them. This CDR3 comprises 15 residues. CDR1 is GTSNPN, CDR2 SVGIG, per germline (reference sequence). CDR3 region: CAWSVMAVSFTEAFF. CDR3 DNA: TGTGCCTGGAGTGTCATGGCCGTGTCCTTCACTGAAGCTTTCTTT.

This clone appeared a few times. This sequence joins TRBV25-1 and TRBJ2-7; TRBD2 agrees at 12 bases. The CDR3 is 15 amino acids. Trimming at V came to 1 base and at J to 3 bases, leaving 1 base not matched to a gene. Germline CDR1 and CDR2: MGHDK and SYGVNS. CDR3 in DNA: TGTGCCAGCAGTGAATGGGGACTAGCGGGCTACGAGCAGTACTTC. As protein: CASSEWGLAGYEQYF.

The genes are TRBV28 and TRBJ2-7, with no clear D. In germline, CDR1 is MDHEN, CDR2 SYDVKM. This CDR3 is built from 15 residues. V lost 5 bases and J 0 bases, leaving 14 bases between the germline ends. CDR3 bases: TGTGCCAGCAGTGATACAGCTATTAGCTCCTACGAGCAGTACTTC. This encodes CASSDTAISSYEQYF.

This chain uses TRBV5-4 with TRBJ2-6; 10 bases agree with TRBD1. Per germline, CDR1 SGHNT and CDR2 YYREEE (reference sequence). The CDR3 extends over 17 amino acids. Trimming removed 2 bases from V and 3 bases from J; junction bases left unmatched: 5. CDR3 nucleotide sequence: TGTGCCAGCAGCTTTTTGACAGGGGGCGGTGGGGCCAACGTCCTGACTTTC. It yields the protein CASSFLTGGGGANVLTF. The full variable domain, rest sourced from reference TRBV5-4 and TRBJ2-6, is ETGVTQSPTHLIKTRGQQVTLRCSSQSGHNTVSWYQQALGQGPQFIFQYYREEENGRGNFPPRFSGLQFPNYSSELNVNALELDDSALYLCASSFLTGGGGANVLTFGAGSRLTVL.

The chain combines TRBV30 with TRBJ1-5; D is possibly TRBD1 (5 bases). Trimming cost V 4 bases and J 4 bases, with 17 bases left between them. Germline V gene data show CDR1 as GTSNPN and CDR2 as SVGIG (reference sequence). This CDR3 spans 15 amino acids. The CDR3 DNA reads as TGTGCCTGGACCCAGGCCGGGGGGGTGAATCAGCCCCAGCATTTT. The encoded protein is CAWTQAGGVNQPQHF.

This chain links TRBV5-5 with TRBJ2-5, with 8 bases matching TRBD2. V lost 0 bases and J lost 1; bases outside the gene matches: 5. Germline-derived CDR1 and CDR2 are SGHKS and YYEKEE (reference sequence). CDR3 size: 16 residues. Here the CDR3 DNA reads TGTGCCAGCAGCTTGGGGACGGGGGGGCTCCAAGAGACCCAGTACTTC. It yields the protein CASSLGTGGLQETQYF.

The chain combines TRBV6-6 with TRBJ2-1; 11 nucleotides line up with TRBD2. Trimming at V came to 5 bases and at J to 3 bases, leaving 27 bases not matched to a gene. Germline CDR1 reads MNHNY; CDR2 reads SVGAGI (reference sequence). The length of the CDR3 is 23 residues. The CDR3 region has the DNA TGTGCCAGCAGTCCTAACGAACACCTCGTCCCTAGCGGGAGGTGGGTCGACTACAATGAGCAGTTCTTC. Residues: CASSPNEHLVPSGRWVDYNEQFF.

The rearrangement uses TRBV2 and TRBJ2-1; 16 nucleotides agree with TRBD2. Trimming at V came to 7 bases and at J to 2 bases, leaving 5 bases not matched to a gene. The CDR3 loop spans 17 amino acids. Germline V gene lookup returns CDR1 SNHLY and CDR2 FYNNEI. CDR3: CASKGLAGGTTYNEQFF. The CDR3 DNA reads as TGTGCCAGCAAGGGACTAGCGGGAGGGACTACCTACAATGAGCAGTTCTTC.

The V gene is TRBV19, the J gene TRBJ1-2; 7 bases are a match to TRBD1. Germline V lookup: CDR1 LNHDA, CDR2 SQIVND (reference sequence). The CDR3 runs to 18 residues. The V gene end was trimmed by 5 bases and the J gene end by 3 bases; junction bases not matched to a gene: 18. The CDR3 reads CASSYSAVSAGGYYGYTF. The CDR3 nucleotides read TGTGCCAGTAGTTACTCTGCGGTGTCGGCAGGGGGATACTATGGCTACACCTTC.

The chain joins TRBV19 to TRBJ2-3; 7 bases are a match to TRBD2. The length of the CDR3 is 14 residues. V lost 3 bases, J lost 0 bases, and 0 bases stayed unmatched. The V gene's germline CDR1 is LNHDA and CDR2 SQIVND (reference sequence). The CDR3 bases are TGTGCCAGTAGTATCGGGAGGAGCACAGATACGCAGTATTTT. Translated, it gives CASSIGRSTDTQYF. Full variable domain (missing parts from reference TRBV19 and TRBJ2-3): DGGITQSPKYLFRKEGQNVTLSCEQNLNHDAMYWYRQDPGQGLRLIYYSQIVNDFQKGDIAEGYSVSREKKESFPLTVTSAQKNPTAFYLCASSIGRSTDTQYFGPGTRLTVL.

This clone was seen once. The V call is TRBV10-1, the J call TRBJ1-1; 11 nucleotides line up with TRBD1. The ends lost 6 bases at V and 11 bases at J; junction bases unmatched: 5. The germline V gene has CDR1 WNHNN and CDR2 SYGVQD (reference sequence). This CDR3 spans 12 amino acids. The CDR3 spells CASSSGQGVAFF. CDR3 bases: TGCGCCAGCAGCTCGGGACAGGGGGTCGCTTTCTTT.

The chain is built from TRBV6-4 and TRBJ2-1; TRBD2 matches 14 bases. V dropped 5 bases and J dropped 10; count of bases not matched to a gene: 10. The CDR3 consists of 16 residues. Germline loops: CDR1 MRHNA, CDR2 SNTAGT. This CDR3 reads CASSRTGTSGSREQFF. The CDR3 nucleotides are TGTGCCAGCAGTCGAACTGGGACTAGCGGGAGTCGAGAGCAGTTCTTC.

V is TRBV7-2 and J is TRBJ1-1; D uncertain. CDR3 length: 14 residues. The ends were cut back, 1 base at V and 1 base at J, with 7 bases in the middle. The V gene's germline CDR1 is SGHTA and CDR2 FQGNSA. CDR3 bases: TGTGCCAGCAGCTTAGTAAGTAGGAACACTGAAGCTTTCTTT. Translating gives CASSLVSRNTEAFF. Looking up the rest from reference TRBV7-2 and TRBJ1-1 gives the full variable domain: GAGVSQSPSNKVTEKGKDVELRCDPISGHTALYWYRQSLGQGLEFLIYFQGNSAPDKSGLPSDRFSAERTGGSVSTLTIQRTQQEDSAVYLCASSLVSRNTEAFFGQGTRLTVV.

This chain joins TRBV18 and TRBJ2-5; D gene ambiguous. Germline V gene data show CDR1 as KGHSH and CDR2 as LQKENI. The CDR3 sequence is 15 residues long. Trimming removed 0 bases from V and 4 bases from J, with 12 bases in between. The CDR3 sequence: CASSPPFLNRETQYF. DNA of the CDR3: TGTGCCAGCTCACCACCGTTCCTCAACAGAGAGACCCAGTACTTC.

The CDR3 spells CASSRRAGVETQYF. The CDR3 region has the DNA TGTGCCAGCAGCCGTCGAGCGGGGGTGGAGACCCAGTACTTC. The genes are TRBV7-2 and TRBJ2-5, with 8 bases identical to TRBD2. CDR3 length: 14 amino acids. In germline, CDR1 is SGHTA, CDR2 FQGNSA. V gave up 5 bases and J gave up 5 bases; unmatched junction bases: 7.

The chain combines TRBV28 with TRBJ1-6; 10 nucleotides line up with TRBD1. The CDR3 covers 15 residues. CDR1 is MDHEN, CDR2 SYDVKM, per germline. In nucleotides, the CDR3 is TGTGCTGGGGGGGGGACAGGGGCTGGTAATTCACCCCTCCACTTT. Protein product: CAGGGTGAGNSPLHF.

As DNA, the CDR3 is TGTGCCAGCAGGAGGGGGGAGGGCGGATATAATTCACCCCTCCACTTT. This translates into CASRRGEGGYNSPLHF. The gene calls are TRBV2 and TRBJ1-6; tentative D call: TRBD1 (6 bases). This CDR3 has 16 residues. Germline V lookup: CDR1 SNHLY, CDR2 FYNNEI. V gave up 6 bases and J gave up 4 bases, with 16 bases separating them.

The chain combines TRBV6-1 with TRBJ1-3, with 9 bases lining up with TRBD1. Unmatched junction bases numbered 3, after V lost 6 bases and J lost 0 bases. From germline, CDR1 is MNHNS and CDR2 SASEGT. This CDR3 is 15 amino acids long. CDR3 region: CASRRDRDSGNTIYF. CDR3 bases: TGTGCCAGCAGAAGGGACAGGGACTCTGGAAACACCATATATTTT.

The chain has TRBV11-3 and TRBJ2-1; 8 bases match TRBD1. V lost 6 bases, J lost 4 bases, and 8 bases stayed unmatched. Germline CDR1 reads SGHNT; CDR2 reads YENEEA. The CDR3 is 15 residues long. The CDR3 spells CASSSIQGVYNEQFF. In nucleotides, the CDR3 is TGTGCCAGCAGTTCCATACAGGGGGTTTACAATGAGCAGTTCTTC.

This clone was detected a few times. This sequence joins TRBV30 and TRBJ1-2; D not resolved. With 2 bases removed from V and 10 bases from J, the gap between germline ends came to 17 bases. The CDR3 contains 13 residues. The V gene's germline CDR1 is GTSNPN and CDR2 SVGIG (reference sequence). For the CDR3, the DNA is TGTGCCTGGAGTCCCGGGAGTGAGTTTTACTACACCTTC. Amino acids: CAWSPGSEFYYTF.